This TCR beta chain was documented in a study of blood T cell repertoires in COVID-19. Authors' analysis steps: Nucleated cell counts were estimated from reference gene primer amplification. Sequencing was performed with immunoSEQ multiplex PCR; in TCRdb, only in-frame clones are kept and a portion is missing. That table is the source of V, J and clone size, and D and trimming were worked out from the DNA. Of hundreds of thousands of clones in the sample, 70% to 90% were seen once. Between the trimmed V and J ends, which lost 3 bases and 7 bases, there was a span of 16 bases. CDR1 and CDR2 (germline): MNHEY, SMNVEV (reference sequence). The CDR3 contains 15 residues.

This receptor was identified in a woman under 30 who had been exposed to COVID-19. The chain uses TRBV27 and TRBJ2-1; a weak D match, TRBD2 (7 bases). Sequenced: PBMCs or T cells enriched from blood (not recorded which). The CDR3 DNA reads TGTGCCAGCAGTTTGTCGGGGGGCCTGGGGAATGAGCAGTTCTTC. Translation: CASSLSGGLGNEQFF.